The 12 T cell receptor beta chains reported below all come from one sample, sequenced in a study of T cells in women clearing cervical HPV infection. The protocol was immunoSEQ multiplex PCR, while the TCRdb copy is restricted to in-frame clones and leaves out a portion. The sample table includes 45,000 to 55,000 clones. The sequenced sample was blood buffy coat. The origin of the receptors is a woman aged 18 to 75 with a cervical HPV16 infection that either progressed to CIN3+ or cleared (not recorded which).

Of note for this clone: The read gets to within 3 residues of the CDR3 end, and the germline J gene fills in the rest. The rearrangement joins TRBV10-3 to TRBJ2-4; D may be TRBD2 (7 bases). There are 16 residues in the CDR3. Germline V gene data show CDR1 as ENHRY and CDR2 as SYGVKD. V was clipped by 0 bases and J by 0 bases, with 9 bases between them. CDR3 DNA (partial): TGTGCCATCAGTGAGTCCGGGGGGCTAGCCAAAAACATT. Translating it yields CAISESGGLAKNI. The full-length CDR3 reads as CAISESGGLAKNIQYF.

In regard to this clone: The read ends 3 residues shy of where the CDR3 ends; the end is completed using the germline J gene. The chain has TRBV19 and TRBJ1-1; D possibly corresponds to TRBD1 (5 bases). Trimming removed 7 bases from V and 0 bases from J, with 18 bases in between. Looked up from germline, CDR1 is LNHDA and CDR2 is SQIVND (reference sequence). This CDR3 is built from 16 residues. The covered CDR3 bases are TGTGCCAGTACGTTTGGGGCGAGGTCCATGAACACTGAA. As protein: CASTFGARSMNTE. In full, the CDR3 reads CASTFGARSMNTEAFF.

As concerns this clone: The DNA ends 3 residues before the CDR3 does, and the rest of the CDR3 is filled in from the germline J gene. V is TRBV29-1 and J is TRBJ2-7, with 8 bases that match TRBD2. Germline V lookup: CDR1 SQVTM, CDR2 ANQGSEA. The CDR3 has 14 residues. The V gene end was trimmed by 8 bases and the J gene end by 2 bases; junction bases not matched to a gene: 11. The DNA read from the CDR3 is TGCAGCTTATCTCTTCGGGGGGGCACCTACGAG. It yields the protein CSLSLRGGTYE. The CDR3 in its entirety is CSLSLRGGTYEQYF.

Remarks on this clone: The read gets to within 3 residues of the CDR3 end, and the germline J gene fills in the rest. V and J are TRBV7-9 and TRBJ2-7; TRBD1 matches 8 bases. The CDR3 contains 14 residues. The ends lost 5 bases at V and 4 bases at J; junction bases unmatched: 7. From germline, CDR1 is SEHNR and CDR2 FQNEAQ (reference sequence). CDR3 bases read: TGTGCCAGCAGCAAGCGGACAGGGAAATACGAG. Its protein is CASSKRTGKYE. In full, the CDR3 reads CASSKRTGKYEQYF.

Here the CDR3 reads CASSPPGTVNNDYTF. Incomplete CDR3 DNA: TGTGCCAGCAGCCCGCCCGGGACAGTCAACAATGAC. This rearrangement joins TRBV6-2 or TRBV6-3 to TRBJ1-2; 7 bases fit TRBD1. The read is 3 residues too short to cover the CDR3 end, so that end is filled in from the germline J gene. The germline gives CDR1 MNHEY, CDR2 SVGEGT. The CDR3 extends over 15 amino acids.

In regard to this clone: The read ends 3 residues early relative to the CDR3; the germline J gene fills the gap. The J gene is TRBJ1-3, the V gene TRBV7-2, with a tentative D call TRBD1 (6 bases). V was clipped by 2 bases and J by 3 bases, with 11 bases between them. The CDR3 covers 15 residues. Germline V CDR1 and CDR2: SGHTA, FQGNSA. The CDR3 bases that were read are TGTGCCAGCAGCTTAATTCGAGGGGGTGGAAACACC. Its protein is CASSLIRGGGNT. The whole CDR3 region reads CASSLIRGGGNTIYF.

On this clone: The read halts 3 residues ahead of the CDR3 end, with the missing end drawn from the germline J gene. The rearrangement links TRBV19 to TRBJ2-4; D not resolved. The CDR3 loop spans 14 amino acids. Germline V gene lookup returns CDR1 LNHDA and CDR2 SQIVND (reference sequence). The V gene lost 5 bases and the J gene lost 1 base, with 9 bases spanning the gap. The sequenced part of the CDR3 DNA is TGTGCCAGTAGTTTAACTTTCGCCAAAAACATT. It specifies CASSLTFAKNI. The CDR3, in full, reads CASSLTFAKNIQYF.

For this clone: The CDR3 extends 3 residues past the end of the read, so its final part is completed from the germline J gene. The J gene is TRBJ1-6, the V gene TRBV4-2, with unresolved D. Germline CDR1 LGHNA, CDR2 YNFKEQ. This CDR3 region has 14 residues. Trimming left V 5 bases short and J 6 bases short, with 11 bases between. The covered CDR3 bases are TGTGCCAGCAGCTCCGAGTCGGGTAATTCACCC. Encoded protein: CASSSESGNSP. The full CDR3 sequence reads CASSSESGNSPLHF.

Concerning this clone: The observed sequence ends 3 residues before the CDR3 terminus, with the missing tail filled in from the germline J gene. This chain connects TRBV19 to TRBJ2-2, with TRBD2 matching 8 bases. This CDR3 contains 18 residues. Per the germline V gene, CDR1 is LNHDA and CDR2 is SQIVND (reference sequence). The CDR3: CASSIGAGGSGTNEKLFF. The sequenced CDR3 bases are TGTGCCAGTAGTATAGGTGCGGGGGGCAGCGGAACTAATGAAAAG.

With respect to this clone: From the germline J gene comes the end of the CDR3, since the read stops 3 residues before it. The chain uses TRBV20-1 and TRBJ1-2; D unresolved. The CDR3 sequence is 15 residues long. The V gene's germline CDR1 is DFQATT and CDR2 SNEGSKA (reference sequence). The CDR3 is CSARGTETSTDTYTF. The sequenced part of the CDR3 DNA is TGCAGTGCTAGAGGTACAGAAACTAGCACAGATACC.

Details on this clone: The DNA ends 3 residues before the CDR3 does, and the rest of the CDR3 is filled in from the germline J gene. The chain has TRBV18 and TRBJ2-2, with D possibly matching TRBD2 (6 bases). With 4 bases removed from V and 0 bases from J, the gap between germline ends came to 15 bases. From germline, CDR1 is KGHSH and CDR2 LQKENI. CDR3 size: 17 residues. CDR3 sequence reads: CASSHPGRSPNTGELFF. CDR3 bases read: TGTGCCAGCTCACACCCGGGGAGGAGCCCGAACACCGGGGAG.

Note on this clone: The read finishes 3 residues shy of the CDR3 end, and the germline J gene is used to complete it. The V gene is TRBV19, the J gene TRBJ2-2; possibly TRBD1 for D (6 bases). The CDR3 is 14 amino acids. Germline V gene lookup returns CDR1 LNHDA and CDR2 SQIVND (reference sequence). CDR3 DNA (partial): TGTGCCAGTAGTCGCGCACAGGGCTATGAAAAG. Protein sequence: CASSRAQGYEK. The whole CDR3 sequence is CASSRAQGYEKLFF.